These 29 T cell receptor beta chains came from one sample sequenced in a study of T cell responses to AZD1222 COVID-19 vaccine. Data came from immunoSEQ multiplex PCR; TCRdb stores just in-frame clones and leaves some out. Among around 100,000 clones, 91% were seen once, and the ten largest hold over 40%. This material consisted of peripheral blood, taken on day 0 of AZD1222 vaccination. The receptors stem from an adult in good health.

The CDR3, as DNA: TGTGCCAGTAGTATGGGACAGGGGAGAACTGAAGCTTTCTTT. It specifies CASSMGQGRTEAFF. The J gene is TRBJ1-1, the V gene TRBV19; 10 bases match TRBD1. V was pared by 3 bases and J by 5 bases, with 3 bases of the junction left unmatched. Germline V gives CDR1 LNHDA, CDR2 SQIVND (reference sequence). The CDR3 is 14 amino acids.

CDR3 amino acids: CASSLSVNTEAFF. As DNA, the CDR3 is TGTGCCAGCAGCTTATCGGTGAACACTGAAGCTTTCTTT. The chain recombines TRBV7-9 with TRBJ1-1; D is ambiguous. Trimming took off 2 bases at V and 0 bases at J, with 4 bases between the two ends. The CDR3 length is 13 residues. Germline CDR1 reads SEHNR; CDR2 reads FQNEAQ (reference sequence). Using reference TRBV7-9 and TRBJ1-1 for the parts outside the CDR3, the full variable domain is DTGVSQNPRHKITKRGQNVTFRCDPISEHNRLYWYRQTLGQGPEFLTYFQNEAQLEKSRLLSDRFSAERPKGSFSTLEIQRTEQGDSAMYLCASSLSVNTEAFFGQGTRLTVV.

This chain uses TRBV7-9 with TRBJ2-7; 11 nucleotides line up with TRBD1. With V trimmed by 2 bases and J by 5 bases, 5 bases remained unmatched. This CDR3 comprises 15 residues. Germline V gene data show CDR1 as SEHNR and CDR2 as FQNEAQ (reference sequence). This CDR3 reads CASSLTGTGGDEQYF. The CDR3 bases are TGTGCCAGCAGCTTAACGGGGACAGGGGGAGACGAGCAGTACTTC.

The chain carries TRBV5-6 and TRBJ2-5, with D unclear. The CDR3 totals 16 residues. The V end was cut by 4 bases, the J end by 1 base, with 17 bases between. Germline CDR1 SGHDT, CDR2 YYEEEE. CDR3 protein: CASSPSPGWGQETQYF. CDR3 nucleotides: TGTGCCAGCAGCCCATCCCCTGGATGGGGCCAAGAGACCCAGTACTTC.

This rearrangement joins TRBV6-2 or TRBV6-3 to TRBJ2-3, with TRBD2 identical over 8 bases. V lost 2 bases to trimming and J lost 1 base; unmatched junction nucleotides: 5. The CDR3 is made up of 16 amino acids. CDR1 MNHEY and CDR2 SVGEGT come from the germline V gene. The CDR3: CASSYPAGARTDTQYF. CDR3 nucleotides: TGTGCCAGCAGTTACCCAGCGGGGGCCCGCACAGATACGCAGTATTTT.

The rearrangement uses TRBV6-5 and TRBJ1-1; no clear D gene. The length of the CDR3 is 13 residues. Trimming took 6 bases from V and 6 from J, leaving 14 bases between them. CDR1 is MNHEY, CDR2 SVGAGI, per germline. The DNA of the CDR3 is TGTGCCAGCAGGGAGGGAGGGTATGCTGAAGCTTTCTTT. Translation gives CASREGGYAEAFF.

The chain is built from TRBV6-2 or TRBV6-3 and TRBJ1-2; TRBD1 matches at 8 bases. Germline-derived CDR1 and CDR2 are MNHEY and SVGEGT. The CDR3 is 14 residues long. Trimming cost V 4 bases and J 5 bases; bases outside gene matches: 6. As DNA, the CDR3 is TGTGCCAGCAGTTCGCAGGGGGCTGGGTATGGCTACACCTTC. This encodes CASSSQGAGYGYTF.

The chain couples TRBV29-1 to TRBJ1-1, with 9 bases that match TRBD1. This CDR3 is 14 amino acids long. Germline CDR1 and CDR2: SQVTM and ANQGSEA. V was clipped by 7 bases and J by 6 bases; unmatched bases: 12. CDR3 sequence: CSAMDRGWDAEAFF. CDR3 coding DNA: TGCAGCGCCATGGACAGGGGCTGGGACGCTGAAGCTTTCTTT. The full variable domain, rest sourced from reference TRBV29-1 and TRBJ1-1, is SAVISQKPSRDICQRGTSLTIQCQVDSQVTMMFWYRQQPGQSLTLIATANQGSEATYESGFVIDKFPISRPNLTFSTLTVSNMSPEDSSIYLCSAMDRGWDAEAFFGQGTRLTVV.

V usage is TRBV19 and J usage is TRBJ2-2; D call uncertain. V shed 2 bases and J shed 7 bases, with 14 bases lying between them. CDR3 size: 15 residues. CDR1 is LNHDA, CDR2 SQIVND, per germline (reference sequence). The CDR3 is CASSIWLTQSGELFF. The CDR3 coding sequence is TGTGCCAGTAGTATATGGCTAACCCAGAGCGGGGAGCTGTTTTTT.

This clone has just a few counts. This sample also contains other DNA sequences that code for the same CDR3. The rearrangement links TRBV30 to TRBJ1-5; TRBD1 agrees at 7 bases. Germline V CDR1 and CDR2: GTSNPN, SVGIG (reference sequence). The CDR3 extends over 13 amino acids. V gave up 4 bases and J gave up 1 base; unmatched junction bases: 1. The CDR3 sequence: CAWTGGSNQPQHF. In DNA, the CDR3 is TGTGCCTGGACAGGGGGGAGCAATCAGCCCCAGCATTTT.

This clone was seen a handful of times. This chain joins TRBV19 and TRBJ2-7, with 8 bases matching TRBD2. CDR1 LNHDA and CDR2 SQIVND come from the germline V gene (reference sequence). The CDR3 length is 15 residues. The ends lost 5 bases at V and 0 bases at J; junction bases unmatched: 6. The CDR3 protein is CASSAGGASSYEQYF. CDR3 DNA sequence: TGTGCCAGTAGTGCCGGGGGGGCAAGCTCCTACGAGCAGTACTTC.

The chain couples TRBV18 to TRBJ2-5; D possibly corresponds to TRBD2 (7 bases). V lost 1 base, J lost 0 bases, and 12 bases lay in between. CDR3 length: 16 amino acids. Germline CDR1 KGHSH, CDR2 LQKENI. CDR3: CASSPLRGAYQETQYF. The CDR3 DNA reads as TGTGCCAGCTCACCACTACGGGGGGCCTACCAAGAGACCCAGTACTTC.

The chain links TRBV4-1 to TRBJ2-7; D unclear. The CDR3 is 15 residues long. Trimming stripped 0 bases from V and 0 bases from J, with 9 bases between. Per the germline V gene, CDR1 is MGHRA and CDR2 is YSYEKL. The CDR3 here is CASSQDPTDSYEQYF. As DNA, the CDR3 is TGCGCCAGCAGCCAAGATCCAACAGACTCCTACGAGCAGTACTTC.

This chain links TRBV7-9 with TRBJ2-7; D is perhaps TRBD1 or TRBD2 (5 bases each). The CDR3 extends over 14 amino acids. Trimming left V 5 bases short and J 0 bases short, with 11 bases between. Germline V gene data show CDR1 as SEHNR and CDR2 as FQNEAQ (reference sequence). CDR3 amino acids: CASSRDGSSYEQYF. The CDR3 bases are TGTGCCAGCAGCCGGGACGGATCCTCCTACGAGCAGTACTTC.

The DNA of the CDR3 is TGCGCCAGCAGCTTGGATCAGGGTGGTACTGAAGCTTTCTTT. It specifies CASSLDQGGTEAFF. This sequence joins TRBV5-1 and TRBJ1-1; perhaps TRBD1 as D (5 bases). The CDR3 has 14 amino acids. From germline, CDR1 is SGHRS and CDR2 YFSETQ. V was shortened by 0 bases and J by 5 bases, with 11 bases between the two germline ends. Full variable domain (outside the CDR3, taken from reference TRBV5-1 and TRBJ1-1): KAGVTQTPRYLIKTRGQQVTLSCSPISGHRSVSWYQQTPGQGLQFLFEYFSETQRNKGNFPGRFSGRQFSNSRSEMNVSTLELGDSALYLCASSLDQGGTEAFFGQGTRLTVV.

The chain uses TRBV5-1 and TRBJ2-7; D might be TRBD2 (6 bases). The CDR3 covers 14 residues. CDR1 and CDR2 from the germline V gene are SGHRS and YFSETQ. Trimming cost V 0 bases and J 3 bases, with 10 bases left between them. DNA for the CDR3: TGCGCCAGCAGCTTGGGGGAGGCTTTCTACGAGCAGTACTTC. Residues: CASSLGEAFYEQYF.

The chain joins TRBV25-1 to TRBJ1-6; D unclear. CDR3 length: 12 amino acids. Germline V gene lookup returns CDR1 MGHDK and CDR2 SYGVNS. Trimming pared 6 bases from V and 6 bases from J, leaving 6 bases between. CDR3 protein: CASSVINSPLHF. DNA of the CDR3: TGTGCCAGCAGCGTTATTAATTCACCCCTCCACTTT.

The chain joins TRBV19 to TRBJ1-1; 9 nucleotides align to TRBD1. The V gene end was trimmed by 5 bases and the J gene end by 5 bases; junction bases not matched to a gene: 3. This CDR3 has 13 residues. Germline CDR1 reads LNHDA; CDR2 reads SQIVND (reference sequence). The CDR3 DNA reads TGTGCCAGTAGTCAACAGGGGGCGACTGAAGCTTTCTTT. Protein product: CASSQQGATEAFF.

This clone was seen a single time. The rearrangement links TRBV7-9 to TRBJ2-2; 13 bases agree with TRBD2. The CDR3 sequence is 18 residues long. Per germline, CDR1 SEHNR and CDR2 FQNEAQ (reference sequence). The J segment lost 0 bases and the V segment lost 5 bases, leaving 6 bases of the junction unmatched. The DNA of the CDR3 is TGTGCCAGCAGCCTGGGACTAGCGGGGAAAGCGAACACCGGGGAGCTGTTTTTT. It is translated as CASSLGLAGKANTGELFF.

The chain has TRBV11-3 and TRBJ2-1, with 10 bases matching TRBD1. This CDR3 region has 16 residues. The germline V gene encodes CDR1 SGHNT and CDR2 YENEEA. The ends lost 5 bases at V and 5 bases at J; junction bases unmatched: 9. CDR3 sequence reads: CASSPEGTGVNNEQFF. The CDR3 DNA reads as TGTGCCAGCAGCCCGGAGGGGACAGGGGTCAACAATGAGCAGTTCTTC.

V and J are TRBV11-2 and TRBJ1-1, with D unresolved. The CDR3 totals 12 residues. Per germline, CDR1 SGHAT and CDR2 FQNNGV. The CDR3 sequence is CVTSEVNTEAFF. The CDR3 bases are TGTGTGACAAGTGAGGTGAACACTGAAGCTTTCTTT.

The chain recombines TRBV7-2 with TRBJ2-7, with TRBD2 matching over 8 bases. The CDR3 extends over 15 amino acids. Per the germline V gene, CDR1 is SGHTA and CDR2 is FQGNSA. J gave up 3 bases and V 1 base, and 5 bases lay outside the gene matches. CDR3 protein: CASSLDKREFYEQYF. CDR3 in DNA: TGTGCCAGCAGCTTAGACAAGCGGGAGTTCTACGAGCAGTACTTC.

The chain uses TRBV27 and TRBJ1-5; D is unclear. The CDR3 runs to 14 residues. V was clipped by 5 bases and J by 4 bases, with 12 bases between them. Looked up from germline, CDR1 is MNHEY and CDR2 is SMNVEV (reference sequence). For the CDR3, the DNA is TGTGCCAGCAGTCCGAGACTTGGTAATCAGCCCCAGCATTTT. Translating it yields CASSPRLGNQPQHF.

This clone was seen a handful of times. The rearrangement uses TRBV7-9 and TRBJ2-1; D gene unclear. V was shortened by 1 base and J by 4 bases, with 2 bases between the two germline ends. The CDR3 covers 12 residues. Germline CDR1 SEHNR, CDR2 FQNEAQ (reference sequence). The CDR3 DNA reads as TGTGCCAGCAGCTTAGGGTACAATGAGCAGTTCTTC. Translated: CASSLGYNEQFF.

This chain joins TRBV5-1 and TRBJ2-3, with D tentatively TRBD2 (5 bases). Germline assignment: CDR1 SGHRS and CDR2 YFSETQ. This CDR3 contains 14 residues. Trimming cost V 0 bases and J 2 bases, with 7 bases left between them. As DNA, the CDR3 is TGCGCCAGCAGCTTGGGTAGCGTCACAGATACGCAGTATTTT. Its translation is CASSLGSVTDTQYF.

The CDR3 protein is CASSIGGQGASSPLHF. The CDR3, as DNA: TGTGCCAGTAGTATAGGAGGACAGGGGGCAAGTTCACCCCTCCACTTT. The V gene is TRBV19, the J gene TRBJ1-6, with 11 bases identical to TRBD1. Germline V gene lookup returns CDR1 LNHDA and CDR2 SQIVND (reference sequence). With V trimmed by 1 base and J by 9 bases, 5 bases remained unmatched. The CDR3 is made up of 16 amino acids.

The chain recombines TRBV6-5 with TRBJ2-3, with D perhaps assigned TRBD1 or TRBD2 (5 bases each). Germline V gene data show CDR1 as MNHEY and CDR2 as SVGAGI. The CDR3 is 11 residues long. The V end lost 6 bases, the J end lost 7 bases, and 8 bases lay between the germline ends. The CDR3 loop reads CASRRGYTQYF. The CDR3 nucleotides are TGTGCCAGCAGGAGGGGTTATACGCAGTATTTT.

CDR3 coding DNA: TGTGCCAGCAAGGTCTCGAGGATAACAGATACGCAGTATTTT. Translation gives CASKVSRITDTQYF. This chain joins TRBV27 and TRBJ2-3; unclear D gene. V was shortened by 7 bases and J by 3 bases, with 14 bases between the two germline ends. Germline values: CDR1 MNHEY, CDR2 SMNVEV (reference sequence). This CDR3 contains 14 residues.

V usage is TRBV6-5 and J usage is TRBJ2-7, with 7 bases aligning to TRBD1. The CDR3 extends over 14 amino acids. Germline V gene lookup returns CDR1 MNHEY and CDR2 SVGAGI. Germline trimming cut 5 bases from V and 3 bases from J; bases unmatched to any gene: 7. The CDR3 reads CASSRGDRDYEQYF. The CDR3 region has the DNA TGTGCCAGCAGTCGAGGGGACAGAGACTACGAGCAGTACTTC.